This is a list of T cell receptor beta chains from one sample in a study of T cell responses to AZD1222 COVID-19 vaccine. The data were produced by immunoSEQ multiplex PCR, yet TCRdb's version contains in-frame clones alone and is incomplete. The sample has some 74,000 clones, around nine tenths seen once; the top ten hold roughly 1.2%. The sequences come from peripheral blood, collected 28 days after the second AZD1222 dose. The receptors were sampled from an adult who received the AZD1222 COVID-19 vaccine. CDR3s include the opening cysteine and the closing phenylalanine or tryptophan. A D gene is named only where the DNA matches it firmly. Only part of the rows carry a size: once, few, many, or a class if the clone is expanded.

V	D	size	J	DNA	CDR3
TRBV18	-	-	TRBJ1-2	TGTGCCAGCTCACCATTAACCTCCGATGGCTACACCTTC	CASSPLTSDGYTF
TRBV7-8	-	-	TRBJ1-1	TGTGCCAGCGCCGGCGGCCGGGGAGGAAACACTGAAGCTTTCTTT	CASAGGRGGNTEAFF
TRBV12-5	TRBD1	-	TRBJ1-4	TGTGCTAGTGGTCCCGCCGGGACAGGGGTTGAAAAACTGTTTTTT	CASGPAGTGVEKLFF
TRBV6-1	-	-	TRBJ2-7	TGTGCCAGCAGTGAAGGGGGGAGTCATGTGTGGGAGCAGTACTTC	CASSEGGSHVWEQYF
TRBV5-1	TRBD2	-	TRBJ2-7	TGCGCCAGCAGCACTGGACTAGCGGGAGTGTACGAGCAGTACTTC	CASSTGLAGVYEQYF
TRBV18	-	-	TRBJ1-1	TGTGCCAGCTCAGGTAACGGCGAAGCTTTCTTT	CASSGNGEAFF
TRBV7-9	-	-	TRBJ2-7	TGTGCCAGCGGTAGGTGGCAGGGGTTAATCTACGAGCAGTACTTC	CASGRWQGLIYEQYF
TRBV7-9	-	-	TRBJ1-1	TGTGCCAGCAGCTTACTAGAGAACACTGAAGCTTTCTTT	CASSLLENTEAFF
TRBV3-1/TRBV3-2	-	-	TRBJ2-3	TGTGCCAGCAGCCGCTTCCTAGGGACAGATACGCAGTATTTT	CASSRFLGTDTQYF
TRBV19	-	-	TRBJ2-5	TGTGCCAGTGGGGGCTGGGGCGGTCAAGAGACCCAGTACTTC	CASGGWGGQETQYF
TRBV6-5	-	-	TRBJ2-2	TGTGCCAGCAGTTATGATCTAGCAAGGACCGGGGAGCTGTTTTTT	CASSYDLARTGELFF
TRBV11-2	-	-	TRBJ1-5	TGTGCCAGCAGCTTAGGCCAGGGTGGGAACGATCAGCCCCAGCATTTT	CASSLGQGGNDQPQHF
TRBV3-1/TRBV3-2	-	-	TRBJ2-7	TGTGCCAGCAGCCAAACTCCGGGACACAGCTACGAGCAGTACTTC	CASSQTPGHSYEQYF
TRBV27	-	-	TRBJ1-5	TGTGCCAGCAAGGTAGGGGGAGGCAATCAGCCCCAGCATTTT	CASKVGGGNQPQHF
TRBV19	-	-	TRBJ2-7	TGTGCCAGTAGTATTCGGCCGGGGGATGTTAACTACGAGCAGTACTTC	CASSIRPGDVNYEQYF
TRBV11-2	-	-	TRBJ1-4	TGTGCCAGCAGCTTAGCGGAATGGGAAAAACTGTTTTTT	CASSLAEWEKLFF
TRBV6-6	-	-	TRBJ2-7	TGTGCCAGCAGGCCGACGGGGCGACAGGAGCAGTACTTC	CASRPTGRQEQYF
TRBV2	-	-	TRBJ1-1	TGTGCCAGCAGTGTTATGAACACTGAAGCTTTCTTT	CASSVMNTEAFF
TRBV7-8	-	-	TRBJ1-2	TGTGCCAGCAGCCACGACAGCTATGGCTACACCTTC	CASSHDSYGYTF
TRBV7-7	TRBD2	-	TRBJ2-1	TGTGCTAGCAGCCCGAGACTAGCGGGCTCCTACAATGAGCAGTTCTTC	CASSPRLAGSYNEQFF
TRBV21-1	-	-	TRBJ2-7	TGTGCCAGCAGCAACCGGGACTTAGCCTACGAGCAGTACTTC	CASSNRDLAYEQYF
TRBV18	-	once	TRBJ1-2	TGTGCCAGCTCACCACGACAGGAAAACTATGGCTACACCTTC	CASSPRQENYGYTF
TRBV6-2/TRBV6-3	TRBD1	-	TRBJ1-5	TGTGCCAGCAGTAGAACGACAGGGGGTAGTCAGCCCCAGCATTTT	CASSRTTGGSQPQHF
TRBV19	-	once	TRBJ1-3	TGTGCCAGTAGTCGGGGCCTCTTTTCTGGAAACACCATATATTTT	CASSRGLFSGNTIYF
TRBV6-5	-	few	TRBJ1-2	TGTGCCAGCAGTTACTCGACCGGGGCGGGCGGCTACACCTTC	CASSYSTGAGGYTF
TRBV29-1	-	-	TRBJ1-1	TGCAGCGGCGGTCGTGAAGCTTTCTTT	CSGGREAFF
TRBV3-1/TRBV3-2	-	few	TRBJ1-5	TGTGCCAGCAGCAAAGGGGTCGGAGGGCCCCAGCATTTT	CASSKGVGGPQHF